These 30 T cell receptor beta chains were sequenced from one sample in a study of blood T cell repertoires in COVID-19. The data were produced by immunoSEQ multiplex PCR, yet TCRdb's version contains in-frame clones alone and is incomplete. Of roughly 500,000 clones listed, over 75% are singletons. The specimen was peripheral blood. The receptor source for this set is a human donor in a cohort sampled during active COVID-19.

The rearrangement links TRBV15 to TRBJ1-1; no reliable D call. CDR1 and CDR2 from the germline V gene are LNHNV and YYDKDF (reference sequence). Trimming took off 0 bases at V and 3 bases at J, with 5 bases between the two ends. The CDR3 extends over 13 amino acids. For the CDR3, the DNA is TGTGCCACCAGCAGAGATACGGACACTGAAGCTTTCTTT. Protein product: CATSRDTDTEAFF.

This chain links TRBV11-2 with TRBJ2-1; 8 nucleotides align to TRBD2. The CDR3 runs 16 residues. Per germline, CDR1 SGHAT and CDR2 FQNNGV. The ends lost 6 bases at V and 3 bases at J; junction bases unmatched: 10. The CDR3 is CASSFRRGEVYNEQFF. For the CDR3, the DNA is TGTGCCAGCAGTTTTCGGCGGGGGGAGGTCTACAATGAGCAGTTCTTC.

V usage is TRBV6-5 and J usage is TRBJ1-5; maybe TRBD1 (5 bases). CDR3 length: 14 amino acids. Per the germline V gene, CDR1 is MNHEY and CDR2 is SVGAGI. V was trimmed by 6 bases and J by 2 bases, leaving 11 bases between them. The CDR3 nucleotides are TGTGCCAGCAGGGTGGGCAGGGGCAATCAGCCCCAGCATTTT. As protein: CASRVGRGNQPQHF.

The chain uses TRBV3-1 (or the pseudogene TRBV3-2) and TRBJ1-2; 10 bases are shared with TRBD1. Unmatched junction bases numbered 7, after V lost 9 bases and J lost 3 bases. CDR1 and CDR2 (germline): LGHDT, YNNKEL (reference sequence). The CDR3 extends over 14 amino acids. The CDR3 region has the DNA TGTGCCAGTTCGGACAGGGGGGAATACTATGGCTACACCTTC. This gives the protein CASSDRGEYYGYTF.

This chain uses TRBV7-9 with TRBJ1-1; 8 bases line up with TRBD1. Trimming took 2 bases from V and 5 from J; bases not matched to a gene: 1. This CDR3 comprises 13 residues. Germline V gives CDR1 SEHNR, CDR2 FQNEAQ (reference sequence). The CDR3 protein is CASSLTGGTEAFF. The CDR3 bases are TGTGCCAGCAGCTTAACAGGGGGAACTGAAGCTTTCTTT.

The V call is TRBV14, the J call TRBJ2-2; TRBD2 is a possible D gene (5 bases). Between the trimmed V and J ends, which lost 3 bases and 0 bases, there was a span of 14 bases. This CDR3 has 17 amino acids. Germline-derived CDR1 and CDR2 are SGHDN and FVKESK. CDR3 nucleotide sequence: TGTGCCAGCAGCCACCCCCTAACAGCGGCGAACACCGGGGAGCTGTTTTTT. This translates into CASSHPLTAANTGELFF. The whole variable domain, filled in from reference TRBV14 and TRBJ2-2, reads EAGVTQFPSHSVIEKGQTVTLRCDPISGHDNLYWYRRVMGKEIKFLLHFVKESKQDESGMPNNRFLAERTGGTYSTLKVQPAELEDSGVYFCASSHPLTAANTGELFFGEGSRLTVL.

The chain combines TRBV30 with TRBJ2-2; the match to TRBD1 covers 8 bases. Germline values: CDR1 GTSNPN, CDR2 SVGIG (reference sequence). Germline trimming cut 2 bases from V and 5 bases from J; bases unmatched to any gene: 7. The CDR3 runs 15 residues. CDR3 region: CAWSTGRTGTGELFF. In DNA form, the CDR3 reads TGTGCCTGGAGTACGGGCCGGACAGGGACCGGGGAGCTGTTTTTT.

This chain uses TRBV5-4 with TRBJ2-7; no clear D gene. Germline-derived CDR1 and CDR2 are SGHNT and YYREEE (reference sequence). V lost 1 base and J lost 0, with 17 bases in between. This CDR3 is 17 amino acids long. Here the CDR3 DNA reads TGTGCCAGCAGCTTGCCTCCCGCTGGCGGAAACTCCTACGAGCAGTACTTC. It translates to CASSLPPAGGNSYEQYF.

The chain employs TRBV30 and TRBJ1-1; no clear D. With 5 bases removed from V and 3 bases from J, the gap between germline ends came to 7 bases. The germline V gene has CDR1 GTSNPN and CDR2 SVGIG (reference sequence). There are 11 residues in the CDR3. DNA of the CDR3: TGTGCCTGGGCGGGATACACTGAAGCTTTCTTT. This encodes CAWAGYTEAFF.

V usage is TRBV9 and J usage is TRBJ2-2; 9 bases are shared with TRBD2. CDR1 is SGDLS and CDR2 is YYNGEE in the germline V gene. The CDR3 is made up of 17 amino acids. V trimming: 3 bases; J trimming: 3 bases; junction bases outside the gene matches: 9. CDR3 DNA: TGTGCCAGCAGCGCTGGGGAGGCGGGAGGGTACACCGGGGAGCTGTTTTTT. Its protein is CASSAGEAGGYTGELFF. Drawing the rest from reference TRBV9 and TRBJ2-2, the complete variable domain is DSGVTQTPKHLITATGQRVTLRCSPRSGDLSVYWYQQSLDQGLQFLIQYYNGEERAKGNILERFSAQQFPDLHSELNLSSLELGDSALYFCASSAGEAGGYTGELFFGEGSRLTVL.

The chain recombines TRBV7-2 with TRBJ2-6; 11 bases align to TRBD2. After removal of 2 bases from V and 0 bases from J, the junction contained 0 bases not matched to a gene. Germline loops: CDR1 SGHTA, CDR2 FQGNSA. The CDR3 sequence is 17 residues long. CDR3 DNA: TGTGCCAGCAGCTTAACTAGCGGGAGCTCTGGGGCCAACGTCCTGACTTTC. This sequence encodes CASSLTSGSSGANVLTF.

This chain links TRBV27 with TRBJ1-5; 11 bases line up with TRBD1. CDR1 is MNHEY, CDR2 SMNVEV, per germline (reference sequence). This CDR3 has 17 amino acids. V gave up 2 bases and J gave up 4 bases; unmatched junction bases: 7. CDR3 nucleotide sequence: TGTGCCAGCAGTTTAATGGGGACAGGGGGTTGGAATCAGCCCCAGCATTTT. It yields the protein CASSLMGTGGWNQPQHF.

The rearrangement links TRBV6-2 or TRBV6-3 to TRBJ2-5, with a possible D match to TRBD2 (5 bases). V shed 2 bases and J shed 2 bases, with 15 bases lying between them. The CDR3 sequence is 16 residues long. Germline V gives CDR1 MNHEY, CDR2 SVGEGT. CDR3 sequence reads: CASSYGPSTDQETQYF. For the CDR3, the DNA is TGTGCCAGCAGTTACGGCCCTAGCACGGATCAAGAGACCCAGTACTTC.

J is TRBJ2-2 and V is TRBV4-2; D is possibly TRBD2 (5 bases). Germline CDR1 LGHNA, CDR2 YNFKEQ. The V end was cut by 6 bases, the J end by 5 bases, with 19 bases between. The CDR3 is 16 amino acids. DNA for the CDR3: TGTGCCAGCAGGAGTAACTCGTGGGGAGATACCGGGGAGCTGTTTTTT. It is translated as CASRSNSWGDTGELFF.

The CDR3 region has the DNA TGTGCCAGCAGACCGGGACAGATTAATCAGCCCCAGCATTTT. Protein product: CASRPGQINQPQHF. The chain couples TRBV6-5 to TRBJ1-5, with TRBD1 identical over 7 bases. The CDR3 is 14 residues long. Germline V CDR1 and CDR2: MNHEY, SVGAGI. V dropped 6 bases and J dropped 4; count of bases not matched to a gene: 6.

The rearrangement uses TRBV9 and TRBJ2-3; 8 bases align to TRBD2. Germline trimming cut 6 bases from V and 0 bases from J; bases unmatched to any gene: 6. There are 15 residues in the CDR3. Germline CDR1 and CDR2: SGDLS and YYNGEE. The CDR3 nucleotides read TGTGCCAGCAAGAGACTAGCGACTAGCACAGATACGCAGTATTTT. It codes for CASKRLATSTDTQYF.

This chain joins TRBV7-9 and TRBJ2-3, with D tentatively TRBD1 (5 bases). CDR1 and CDR2 (germline): SEHNR, FQNEAQ (reference sequence). Trimming took 2 bases from V and 2 from J, leaving 14 bases between them. This CDR3 spans 16 amino acids. The CDR3 region has the DNA TGTGCCAGCAGCTTAACCGAGAAGGGGAACACAGATACGCAGTATTTT. As protein: CASSLTEKGNTDTQYF.

V is TRBV5-4 and J is TRBJ2-7; unclear D gene. Germline V gene lookup returns CDR1 SGHNT and CDR2 YYREEE (reference sequence). Trimming removed 0 bases at V and 2 bases at J, with 6 bases between. The CDR3 sequence is 13 residues long. The chain's CDR3 is CASSLDGAYEQYF. The CDR3, as DNA: TGTGCCAGCAGCTTGGACGGTGCCTACGAGCAGTACTTC.

The V and J genes are TRBV19 and TRBJ2-3; 7 bases match TRBD1. After removal of 5 bases from V and 1 base from J, the junction contained 0 bases not matched to a gene. The CDR3 sequence is 13 residues long. Looked up from germline, CDR1 is LNHDA and CDR2 is SQIVND (reference sequence). As DNA, the CDR3 is TGTGCCAGTAGTGGGACAGGCACAGATACGCAGTATTTT. It translates to CASSGTGTDTQYF. The full variable domain, its missing parts supplied by reference TRBV19 and TRBJ2-3, is DGGITQSPKYLFRKEGQNVTLSCEQNLNHDAMYWYRQDPGQGLRLIYYSQIVNDFQKGDIAEGYSVSREKKESFPLTVTSAQKNPTAFYLCASSGTGTDTQYFGPGTRLTVL.

This rearrangement joins TRBV11-2 to TRBJ2-7, with 9 bases aligning to TRBD1. J was trimmed by 1 base and V by 3 bases; bases with no gene match: 1. There are 14 residues in the CDR3. Germline V gene lookup returns CDR1 SGHAT and CDR2 FQNNGV. The CDR3 loop reads CASSFDRGSYEQYF. DNA for the CDR3: TGTGCCAGCAGCTTTGACAGGGGGTCCTACGAGCAGTACTTC.

V is TRBV11-3 and J is TRBJ2-1, with 10 nucleotides matching TRBD2. The CDR3 loop spans 16 amino acids. V shed 4 bases and J 6 bases; nucleotides not matched to a gene: 9. CDR1 SGHNT and CDR2 YENEEA come from the germline V gene. The CDR3: CASSSGAGGPGNEQFF. The CDR3 DNA reads as TGTGCCAGCAGCTCCGGAGCGGGAGGGCCTGGCAATGAGCAGTTCTTC.

The chain uses TRBV7-3 and TRBJ2-5; 7 bases line up with TRBD1. Trimming cost V 1 base and J 4 bases; bases outside gene matches: 0. Per the germline V gene, CDR1 is SGHTA and CDR2 is FQGTGA. The length of the CDR3 is 13 residues. In DNA form, the CDR3 reads TGTGCCAGCAGCTTAAACAGGGGAGAGACCCAGTACTTC. Translating gives CASSLNRGETQYF. Full variable domain (remainder filled in from reference TRBV7-3 and TRBJ2-5): GAGVSQTPSNKVTEKGKYVELRCDPISGHTALYWYRQSLGQGPEFLIYFQGTGAADDSGLPNDRFFAVRPEGSVSTLKIQRTERGDSAVYLCASSLNRGETQYFGPGTRLLVL.

The chain is built from TRBV3-1 (or the pseudogene TRBV3-2) and TRBJ2-7; TRBD2 might be the D (6 bases). The V and J ends lost 1 base and 2 bases respectively, with 12 bases between them. Germline V gene sequence: CDR1 LGHDT, CDR2 YNNKEL (reference sequence). This CDR3 has 15 amino acids. CDR3 bases: TGTGCCAGCAGCCAAGTCGGGGGACGTCCCTACGAGCAGTACTTC. Translated: CASSQVGGRPYEQYF.

CDR3 coding DNA: TGTGCCACCGCGGCGGGTAGGGACACTGAAGCTTTCTTT. Translating it yields CATAAGRDTEAFF. This rearrangement joins TRBV24-1 to TRBJ1-1; no definite D call. CDR3 length: 13 amino acids. CDR1 is KGHDR, CDR2 SFDVKD, per germline. V lost 9 bases, J lost 3 bases, and 13 bases lay in between.

This rearrangement joins TRBV2 to TRBJ1-1, with 8 nucleotides matching TRBD1. The CDR3 totals 17 residues. Germline CDR1 SNHLY, CDR2 FYNNEI. V lost 4 bases to trimming and J lost 7 bases; unmatched junction nucleotides: 17. The CDR3 DNA sequence: TGTGCCAGCAGTGGGCAGGGGGCTCTCTCGCTCGGAATTGAAGCTTTCTTT. This translates into CASSGQGALSLGIEAFF.

This chain uses TRBV19 with TRBJ1-1; TRBD1 matches at 7 bases. Per germline, CDR1 LNHDA and CDR2 SQIVND (reference sequence). This CDR3 has 14 residues. The V segment lost 8 bases and the J segment 2 bases; nucleotides outside the gene matches: 8. The CDR3 loop is CASGTATFNTEAFF. The CDR3 region has the DNA TGTGCCAGTGGGACAGCCACATTTAACACTGAAGCTTTCTTT.

This chain uses TRBV19 with TRBJ1-6, with a weak D call TRBD1 (6 bases). Per germline, CDR1 LNHDA and CDR2 SQIVND (reference sequence). With 5 bases removed from V and 10 bases from J, the gap between germline ends came to 18 bases. The CDR3 loop spans 15 amino acids. CDR3: CASSADQGSDSPLHF. In DNA, the CDR3 is TGTGCCAGTAGTGCCGATCAGGGGTCAGACTCACCCCTCCACTTT.

The rearrangement uses TRBV5-8 and TRBJ2-1, with 8 positions matching TRBD2. The CDR3 extends over 15 amino acids. From germline, CDR1 is SGHTS and CDR2 YDEGEE. The trim removed 2 bases at V and 0 bases at J, leaving 1 base unmatched. The CDR3 nucleotides are TGTGCCAGCAGCTTAGCGGGAGCCTCCTACAATGAGCAGTTCTTC. Residues: CASSLAGASYNEQFF.

This chain connects TRBV9 to TRBJ2-5, with TRBD2 identical over 10 bases. The trim removed 4 bases at V and 5 bases at J, leaving 8 bases unmatched. CDR3 length: 15 amino acids. Germline loops: CDR1 SGDLS, CDR2 YYNGEE. CDR3 sequence reads: CASSPTSGVFETQYF. CDR3 nucleotides: TGTGCCAGCAGCCCCACTAGCGGGGTTTTTGAGACCCAGTACTTC.

V is TRBV30 and J is TRBJ1-3, with D perhaps TRBD1 (5 bases). The CDR3 consists of 15 residues. Germline loops: CDR1 GTSNPN, CDR2 SVGIG (reference sequence). V was pared by 0 bases and J by 2 bases, with 11 bases between. The CDR3 DNA reads as TGTGCCTGGAGTGTACTGACAGCCCCTGGAAACACCATATATTTT. Protein product: CAWSVLTAPGNTIYF. Drawing the rest from reference TRBV30 and TRBJ1-3, the complete variable domain is SQTIHQWPATLVQPVGSPLSLECTVEGTSNPNLYWYRQAAGRGLQLLFYSVGIGQISSEVPQNLSASRPQDRQFILSSKKLLLSDSGFYLCAWSVLTAPGNTIYFGEGSWLTVV.